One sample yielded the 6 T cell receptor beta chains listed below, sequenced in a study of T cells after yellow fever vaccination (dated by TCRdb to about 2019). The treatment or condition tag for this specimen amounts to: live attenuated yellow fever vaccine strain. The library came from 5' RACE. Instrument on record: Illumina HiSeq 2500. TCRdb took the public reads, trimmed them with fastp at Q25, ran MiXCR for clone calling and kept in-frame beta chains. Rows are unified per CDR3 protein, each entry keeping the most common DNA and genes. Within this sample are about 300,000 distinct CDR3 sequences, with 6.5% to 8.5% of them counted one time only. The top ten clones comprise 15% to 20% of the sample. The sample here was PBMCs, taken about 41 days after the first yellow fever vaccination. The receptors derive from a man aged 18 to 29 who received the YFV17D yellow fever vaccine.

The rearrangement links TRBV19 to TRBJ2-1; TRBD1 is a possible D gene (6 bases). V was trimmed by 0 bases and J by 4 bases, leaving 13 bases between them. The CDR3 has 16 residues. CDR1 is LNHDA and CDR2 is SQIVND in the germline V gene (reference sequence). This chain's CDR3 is CASSIDFGQSYNEQFF. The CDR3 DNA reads TGTGCCAGTAGTATAGATTTCGGACAGTCATACAATGAGCAGTTCTTC.

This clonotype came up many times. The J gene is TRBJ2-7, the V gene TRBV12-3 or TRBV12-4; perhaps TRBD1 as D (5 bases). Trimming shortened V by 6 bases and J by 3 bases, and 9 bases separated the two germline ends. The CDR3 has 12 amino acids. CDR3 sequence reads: CASSVDSYEQYF. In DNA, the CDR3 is TGTGCCAGCAGCGTTGACAGCTACGAGCAGTACTTC.

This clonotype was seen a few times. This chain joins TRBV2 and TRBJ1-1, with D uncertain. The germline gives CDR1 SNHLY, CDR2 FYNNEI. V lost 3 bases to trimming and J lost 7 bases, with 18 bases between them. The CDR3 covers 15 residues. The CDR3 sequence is CASSEHLSLWGEAFF. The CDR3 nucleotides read TGTGCCAGCAGTGAGCACTTGTCCTTATGGGGTGAAGCTTTCTTT.

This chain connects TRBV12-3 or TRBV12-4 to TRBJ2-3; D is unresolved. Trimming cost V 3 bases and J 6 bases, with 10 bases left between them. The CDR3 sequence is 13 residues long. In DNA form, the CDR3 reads TGTGCCAGCAGTTTTAGGCCGGTGGATACGCAGTATTTT. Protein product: CASSFRPVDTQYF.

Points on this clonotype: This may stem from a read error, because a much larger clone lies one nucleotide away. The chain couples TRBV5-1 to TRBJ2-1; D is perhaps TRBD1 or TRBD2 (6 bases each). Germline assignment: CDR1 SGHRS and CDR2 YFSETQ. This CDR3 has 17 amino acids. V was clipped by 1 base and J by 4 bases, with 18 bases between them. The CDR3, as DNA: TGCGCCAGCAGCTTGATGGTCGGCAAGGGGGGATACAATGAGCAGTTCTTC. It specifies CASSLMVGKGGYNEQFF.

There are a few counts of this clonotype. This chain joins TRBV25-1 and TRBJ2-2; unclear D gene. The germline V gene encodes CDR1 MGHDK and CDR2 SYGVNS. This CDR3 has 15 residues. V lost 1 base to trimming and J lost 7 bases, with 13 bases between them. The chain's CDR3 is CASSESGSLYGELFF. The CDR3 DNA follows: TGTGCCAGCAGTGAATCCGGCAGCTTATACGGGGAGCTGTTTTTT.